The rows below give T cell receptor beta chains drawn from one sample of a study of shared clonotypes between healthy human individuals. Clones were read by immunoSEQ multiplex PCR, and TCRdb kept only the in-frame ones, dropping some. There are roughly 640,000 clones in the sample; approximately 74% occur only once, and over 1.5% lies in the top ten. The specimen sequenced was memory CD4+ T cells sorted from blood. The receptors here all came from a woman aged 30 to 39 in good health. Each CDR3 is given with its conserved first and last residue. D genes are given only for firm matches. The listing skips clone size in some rows; elsewhere it reads once, few, many or a size class.

clone size	CDR3 length	J gene	D gene	V gene	CDR3 DNA	CDR3 protein
-	15	TRBJ2-7	-	TRBV21-1	TGTGCCAGCACCAATCGAACGGGAGTGGTGTACGAGCAGTACTTC	CASTNRTGVVYEQYF
-	15	TRBJ2-7	TRBD2	TRBV5-1	TGCGCCAGCAGCTTGGTTGGCGGGAGCTTATACGAGCAGTACTTC	CASSLVGGSLYEQYF
-	14	TRBJ2-5	-	TRBV7-9	TGTGCCAGCGGCGCCTGGACAGACCAAGAGACCCAGTACTTC	CASGAWTDQETQYF
-	13	TRBJ1-4	-	TRBV6-5	TGTGCCAGCAGACAACAGGTTAATGAAAAACTGTTTTTT	CASRQQVNEKLFF
-	13	TRBJ1-4	-	TRBV7-9	TGTGCCAGCATAGGGGGGGCAGGTGAAAAACTGTTTTTT	CASIGGAGEKLFF
once	15	TRBJ2-1	-	TRBV5-1	TGCGCCAGCAGCCCACTCCAGGAGTTCCACAATGAGCAGTTCTTC	CASSPLQEFHNEQFF
-	13	TRBJ2-1	-	TRBV7-8	TGTGCCAGCAGCTACGACGTGGGTAGGGAGCAGTTCTTC	CASSYDVGREQFF
-	18	TRBJ1-4	-	TRBV11-2	TGTGCCAGCAGCTTAGAAATCTCGACATCGGCAACTAATGAAAAACTGTTTTTT	CASSLEISTSATNEKLFF
-	14	TRBJ2-1	TRBD1	TRBV27	TGTGCCAGCAGTTTCAGGGGGATACCCAATGAGCAGTTCTTC	CASSFRGIPNEQFF
-	16	TRBJ2-3	TRBD2	TRBV14	TGTGCCAGCAGTCGCACTAGCGGGACAATCACAGATACGCAGTATTTT	CASSRTSGTITDTQYF
-	13	TRBJ2-5	TRBD1	TRBV5-1	TGCGCCAGCAGCATGACAGGGGAAGAGACCCAGTACTTC	CASSMTGEETQYF
few	17	TRBJ2-1	TRBD2	TRBV27	TGTGCCAGCAGTTTCGTTAGCGGGATAGCGTCCTACAATGAGCAGTTCTTC	CASSFVSGIASYNEQFF
-	11	TRBJ1-6	-	TRBV27	TGTGCCAGCAGTGGATTGGGACCCCTCCACTTT	CASSGLGPLHF
few	15	TRBJ1-4	-	TRBV19	TGTGCCAGTAGTTTTCGACAGTACTCTAATGAAAAACTGTTTTTT	CASSFRQYSNEKLFF
-	14	TRBJ1-1	-	TRBV5-6	TGTGCCAGCAGCTTGGGTAGGATTAACACTGAAGCTTTCTTT	CASSLGRINTEAFF